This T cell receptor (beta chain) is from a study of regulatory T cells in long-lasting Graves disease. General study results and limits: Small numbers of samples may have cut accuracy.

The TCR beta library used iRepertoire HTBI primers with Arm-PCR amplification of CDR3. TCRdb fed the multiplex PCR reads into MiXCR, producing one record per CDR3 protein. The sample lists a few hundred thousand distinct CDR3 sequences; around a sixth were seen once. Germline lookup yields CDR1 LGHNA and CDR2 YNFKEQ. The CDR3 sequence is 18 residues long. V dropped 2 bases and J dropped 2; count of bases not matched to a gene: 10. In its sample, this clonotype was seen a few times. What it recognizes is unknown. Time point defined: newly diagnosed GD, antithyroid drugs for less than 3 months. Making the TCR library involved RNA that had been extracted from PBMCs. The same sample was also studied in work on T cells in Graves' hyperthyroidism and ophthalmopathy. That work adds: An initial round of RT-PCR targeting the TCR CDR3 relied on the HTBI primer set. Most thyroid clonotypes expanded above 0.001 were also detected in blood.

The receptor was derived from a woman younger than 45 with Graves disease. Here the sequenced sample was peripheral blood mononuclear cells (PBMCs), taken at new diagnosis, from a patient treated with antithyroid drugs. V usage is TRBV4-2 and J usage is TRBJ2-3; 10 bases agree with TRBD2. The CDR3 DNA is TGTGCCAGCAGCCAATCGTCGGGGACTAGCGCTTACACAGATACGCAGTATTTT. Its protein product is CASSQSSGTSAYTDTQYF.